These 23 T cell receptor beta chains originate from one sample sequenced in a study of CD8+CD57+ T cells in acquired aplastic anemia. CDR3 and TCR beta VDJ profiling relied on a genomic DNA template. TCRdb passed the reads through MiXCR, listing each CDR3 protein once. The sample carries fewer than 200,000 distinct CDR3 sequences, about 64% recorded once. The sequencing input was sorted CD4+, CD8+, or CD8+CD57+ T cells (not recorded which) from PBMCs. Source of these receptors: a human donor in good health.

The chain uses TRBV7-9 and TRBJ2-7, with a possible D match to TRBD2 (5 bases). CDR1 and CDR2 (germline): SEHNR, FQNEAQ (reference sequence). This CDR3 spans 14 amino acids. V lost 4 bases to trimming and J lost 3 bases, with 13 bases between them. CDR3 amino acids: CASSSSGKNYEQYF. CDR3 coding DNA: TGTGCCAGCAGCTCGTCCGGGAAAAACTACGAGCAGTACTTC.

This clonotype was seen repeatedly, ten times or more. The chain is built from TRBV30 and TRBJ2-7, with D maybe TRBD2 (6 bases). Germline CDR1 reads GTSNPN; CDR2 reads SVGIG (reference sequence). V lost 0 bases and J 4 bases, leaving 10 bases between the germline ends. This CDR3 spans 13 amino acids. Here the CDR3 DNA reads TGTGCCTGGAGTGTCGGGAGAACGTACGAGCAGTACTTC. It yields the protein CAWSVGRTYEQYF.

This clonotype was recorded a few times. The genes are TRBV5-8 and TRBJ2-7; 8 nucleotides line up with TRBD1. The CDR3 is made up of 17 amino acids. Germline CDR1 is SGHTS and CDR2 is YDEGEE. The V gene end was trimmed by 3 bases and the J gene end by 3 bases; junction bases not matched to a gene: 14. The DNA for the CDR3 is TGTGCCAGCAGCTCGGGTCGACAGGGGATTGTGGACTACGAGCAGTACTTC. Amino acid sequence: CASSSGRQGIVDYEQYF.

This clonotype is a singleton in its sample. The chain recombines TRBV25-1 with TRBJ1-4; tentative D call: TRBD1 (5 bases). Trimming stripped 4 bases from V and 8 bases from J, with 11 bases between. The length of the CDR3 is 13 residues. Germline lookup yields CDR1 MGHDK and CDR2 SYGVNS. Here the CDR3 reads CASSATAREKLFF. The DNA for the CDR3 is TGTGCCAGCAGTGCGACAGCTAGGGAAAAACTGTTTTTT.

V gene TRBV11-2 combines with J gene TRBJ2-2; no clear D gene. The germline V and J ends were trimmed by 4 bases and 3 bases, with 0 bases remaining between them. The CDR3 consists of 11 residues. The germline V gene has CDR1 SGHAT and CDR2 FQNNGV. This CDR3 reads CASSYTGELFF. The DNA of the CDR3 is TGTGCCAGCAGCTACACCGGGGAGCTGTTTTTT.

The chain employs TRBV7-9 and TRBJ2-3; 10 nucleotides line up with TRBD2. The J segment lost 2 bases and the V segment lost 6 bases, leaving 8 bases of the junction unmatched. This CDR3 spans 16 amino acids. Germline values: CDR1 SEHNR, CDR2 FQNEAQ (reference sequence). DNA for the CDR3: TGTGCCAGCAGGTATAGCGGGGGGCAATTCACAGATACGCAGTATTTT. Amino acid sequence: CASRYSGGQFTDTQYF.

The chain couples TRBV15 to TRBJ2-1, with D unclear. Trimming shortened V by 5 bases and J by 5 bases, and 4 bases separated the two germline ends. CDR3 length: 11 amino acids. The germline CDR1 and CDR2 sequences are LNHNV and YYDKDF (reference sequence). The CDR3 reads CATSGNNEQFF. As DNA, the CDR3 is TGTGCCACCAGCGGTAACAATGAGCAGTTCTTC.

V and J are TRBV29-1 and TRBJ2-1; 11 bases line up with TRBD2. Unmatched junction bases numbered 4, after V lost 1 base and J lost 8 bases. The CDR3 covers 14 residues. The germline CDR1 and CDR2 sequences are SQVTM and ANQGSEA. This CDR3 reads CSVEGEGLADEQFF. CDR3 DNA sequence: TGCAGCGTTGAAGGTGAGGGACTAGCGGATGAGCAGTTCTTC.

The V gene is TRBV19, the J gene TRBJ1-2; weak D call: TRBD1 (5 bases). Germline CDR1 and CDR2: LNHDA and SQIVND (reference sequence). CDR3 length: 15 amino acids. V was trimmed by 7 bases and J by 4 bases, leaving 19 bases between them. CDR3 sequence reads: CASTSGGGLLYGYTF. CDR3 nucleotide sequence: TGTGCCAGTACCTCCGGTGGGGGACTTCTCTATGGCTACACCTTC.

This clonotype has just a few counts. The genes are TRBV20-1 and TRBJ2-7; 11 bases match TRBD2. V lost 6 bases, J lost 3 bases, and 10 bases stayed unmatched. Per the germline V gene, CDR1 is DFQATT and CDR2 is SNEGSKA (reference sequence). The CDR3 length is 15 residues. The CDR3 reads CSAENRLAGIYEQYF. CDR3 nucleotides: TGCAGTGCCGAAAACCGACTAGCGGGAATCTACGAGCAGTACTTC.

V gene TRBV10-1 combines with J gene TRBJ2-7, with D unresolved. CDR1 is WNHNN and CDR2 is SYGVQD in the germline V gene (reference sequence). This CDR3 has 13 residues. The V end was cut by 3 bases, the J end by 0 bases, with 6 bases between. In DNA, the CDR3 is TGCGCCAGCAGTGACCTTGACTCCTACGAGCAGTACTTC. This translates into CASSDLDSYEQYF.

The chain carries TRBV6-5 and TRBJ1-6, with 7 bases fitting TRBD1. The CDR3 totals 15 residues. CDR1 and CDR2 from the germline V gene are MNHEY and SVGAGI. J gave up 9 bases and V 6 bases, and 11 bases lay outside the gene matches. The CDR3 region has the DNA TGTGCCAGCAGCAGAACGTGGACAGGCGGTTCACCCCTCCACTTT. It encodes CASSRTWTGGSPLHF.

The chain uses TRBV2 and TRBJ2-1; D could derive from TRBD1 or TRBD2 (6 bases each). V was trimmed by 7 bases and J by 6 bases, leaving 13 bases between them. The V gene's germline CDR1 is SNHLY and CDR2 FYNNEI. The CDR3 sequence is 13 residues long. The CDR3 region has the DNA TGTGCCAGCAAAAGGGGGGACGGCAATGAGCAGTTCTTC. Its translation: CASKRGDGNEQFF.

This clonotype was found a few times. This rearrangement joins TRBV9 to TRBJ2-3; D gene ambiguous. The germline V and J ends were trimmed by 0 bases and 8 bases, with 4 bases remaining between them. The germline V gene encodes CDR1 SGDLS and CDR2 YYNGEE. The CDR3 runs 11 residues. CDR3 sequence: CASSVDGTQYF. CDR3 nucleotide sequence: TGTGCCAGCAGCGTAGATGGTACGCAGTATTTT. Drawing the rest from reference TRBV9 and TRBJ2-3, the complete variable domain is DSGVTQTPKHLITATGQRVTLRCSPRSGDLSVYWYQQSLDQGLQFLIQYYNGEERAKGNILERFSAQQFPDLHSELNLSSLELGDSALYFCASSVDGTQYFGPGTRLTVL.

This chain's CDR3 is CASTPPGLQETQYF. The CDR3, as DNA: TGTGCCAGCACCCCCCCGGGGCTCCAAGAGACCCAGTACTTC. V and J are TRBV2 and TRBJ2-5; D is tentatively TRBD1 or TRBD2 (5 bases each). Trimming took off 7 bases at V and 1 base at J, with 13 bases between the two ends. This CDR3 has 14 residues. Germline V gene sequence: CDR1 SNHLY, CDR2 FYNNEI.

This clonotype occurred many times. V gene TRBV4-1 combines with J gene TRBJ2-7; 7 bases agree with TRBD2. The V gene's germline CDR1 is MGHRA and CDR2 YSYEKL. J gave up 4 bases and V 0 bases, and 12 bases lay outside the gene matches. CDR3 length: 17 residues. CDR3 nucleotide sequence: TGCGCCAGCAGCCAAGACGAGTCGAGAAGCGGGAAGTACGAGCAGTACTTC. It specifies CASSQDESRSGKYEQYF.

The chain couples TRBV10-3 to TRBJ2-5, with D maybe TRBD1 (8 bases). The CDR3 loop spans 14 amino acids. In germline, CDR1 is ENHRY, CDR2 SYGVKD. The germline V and J ends were trimmed by 6 bases and 5 bases, with 16 bases remaining between them. The CDR3 DNA reads TGTGCCATCAGCCAGACAGGGGAGGGGGAGACCCAGTACTTC. Protein: CAISQTGEGETQYF.

A single count supports this clonotype. The chain employs TRBV10-2 and TRBJ2-3; no reliable D call. V lost 3 bases to trimming and J lost 6 bases, with 7 bases between them. Per the germline V gene, CDR1 is WSHSY and CDR2 is SAAADI. The CDR3 consists of 12 residues. The CDR3 protein is CASSEQFDTQYF. The CDR3 region has the DNA TGCGCCAGCAGTGAACAGTTTGATACGCAGTATTTT.

This clonotype was counted a few times. The junction departs from the called germline gene at one end, perhaps through a read error. The chain joins TRBV5-1 to TRBJ2-1; TRBD1 is a possible D gene (5 bases). Germline loops: CDR1 SGHRS, CDR2 YFSETQ. The length of the CDR3 is 14 residues. The DNA for the CDR3 is TGCACCAGCAGCTTGGCAGGGATTTTCCATGAGCAGTTCTTC. It is translated as CTSSLAGIFHEQFF.

The V and J genes are TRBV5-1 and TRBJ2-3; either TRBD1 or TRBD2 may supply D (5 bases each). This CDR3 contains 15 residues. CDR1 and CDR2 from the germline V gene are SGHRS and YFSETQ. With 3 bases removed from V and 4 bases from J, the gap between germline ends came to 15 bases. In DNA, the CDR3 is TGCGCCAGCAGCTCCGGGACCCAGGGCGCAGATACGCAGTATTTT. This sequence encodes CASSSGTQGADTQYF.

As regards this clonotype: No conserved phenylalanine or tryptophan is present at the end of the CDR3, so a read error is the likely explanation. This chain joins TRBV19 and TRBJ2-2; D remains ambiguous. The V end was cut by 4 bases, the J end by 1 base, with 7 bases between. Germline V CDR1 and CDR2: LNHDA, SQIVND (reference sequence). The CDR3 has 14 amino acids. CDR3 sequence (DNA): TGTGCCAGTAGTAAGGGTCTGAACACCGGGGAGCTGTTTCTT. It specifies CASSKGLNTGELFL.

This clonotype occurred once. This chain links TRBV7-6 with TRBJ2-3; D is uncertain. The CDR3 sequence is 12 residues long. Germline CDR1 and CDR2: SGHVS and FNYEAQ. V dropped 1 base and J dropped 11 bases, with 10 bases sitting between them. CDR3 coding DNA: TGTGCCAGCAGCTTAGGTGCCCGTGGGCAGTATTTT. Translated: CASSLGARGQYF.

This clonotype was counted a few times. This sequence joins TRBV2 and TRBJ2-3; either TRBD1 or TRBD2 may supply D (6 bases each). CDR3 length: 13 amino acids. The germline V and J ends were trimmed by 8 bases and 5 bases, with 14 bases remaining between them. The germline gives CDR1 SNHLY, CDR2 FYNNEI. The chain's CDR3 is CASFRGLRDTQYF. The CDR3 DNA sequence: TGTGCCAGCTTTCGGGGGCTGAGAGATACGCAGTATTTT.